The rows below give T cell receptor beta chains drawn from one sample of a study of blood T cell repertoires in COVID-19. Profiling relied on immunoSEQ multiplex PCR, and the TCRdb table lists in-frame clones only, not all of them. The data show fewer than 200,000 clones, more than 80% seen once. Sequencing was performed on PBMCs or T cells enriched from blood (not recorded which). These receptor sequences come from a man aged 50 to 59 who had recovered from COVID-19. The conserved cysteine and the conserved F or W are not part of the CDR3 here. D genes are given only for firm matches.

j_call d_call v_call cdr3_aa
TRBJ1-5 TRBD1 TRBV6-5 ASGTDDFNQPQH
TRBJ1-6 TRBD1 TRBV27 ASRPQGTGDYYNSPLH
TRBJ1-2 TRBD1 TRBV15 ATSSGQGGSHGYT
TRBJ1-2 NA TRBV5-1 ASSLDTGGYGYT
TRBJ1-4 NA TRBV6-2/TRBV6-3 ASSYGGGRST
TRBJ1-3 NA TRBV29-1 SVGVGSSGNTIY
TRBJ2-1 TRBD2 TRBV6-5 ASSYSKAGGLGEQF
TRBJ1-5 TRBD1 TRBV7-9 ASSWDSNQPQH
TRBJ1-2 TRBD1 TRBV7-9 ASSDGQGGYGYT
TRBJ1-2 NA TRBV9 ASSTAGFYGYT
TRBJ1-1 NA TRBV28 ASSLRSGYTEAF
TRBJ2-7 NA TRBV12-3/TRBV12-4 ASTLTPSYEQY
TRBJ1-2 TRBD1 TRBV29-1 SVSGQGVDGYT
TRBJ2-3 NA TRBV5-5 ASSLDYNTDTQY
TRBJ2-2 NA TRBV13 ASMVLGQIGELF
TRBJ2-2 NA TRBV5-1 ASSLGQDSTGELF
TRBJ2-7 TRBD2 TRBV10-3 AISEWTSGGEQY
TRBJ2-5 TRBD2 TRBV5-1 ASSLALTGGETQY
TRBJ2-2 NA TRBV30 AWSRGPNTGELF
TRBJ2-6 NA TRBV7-9 ATSRASGANVLT
TRBJ2-2 NA TRBV29-1 SVEDWRITGELF
TRBJ1-2 TRBD1 TRBV30 AWSVGQGAGGYT
TRBJ1-2 TRBD1 TRBV2 ASRADRMNYGYT
TRBJ1-2 TRBD1 TRBV6-2/TRBV6-3 ASSYWIDRGSSGYT
TRBJ1-6 NA TRBV2 ASREGGFFGPLH
TRBJ1-1 NA TRBV11-2 ASSLAVSGGSEAF
TRBJ1-4 NA TRBV3-1/TRBV3-2 ASSQARSGGAGEKLF
TRBJ1-2 TRBD1 TRBV19 ASSIGGQGGMFYGYT
TRBJ2-1 NA TRBV12-3/TRBV12-4 ASTPTSNEQF
TRBJ2-2 NA TRBV4-3 ASSQVAVNTGELF